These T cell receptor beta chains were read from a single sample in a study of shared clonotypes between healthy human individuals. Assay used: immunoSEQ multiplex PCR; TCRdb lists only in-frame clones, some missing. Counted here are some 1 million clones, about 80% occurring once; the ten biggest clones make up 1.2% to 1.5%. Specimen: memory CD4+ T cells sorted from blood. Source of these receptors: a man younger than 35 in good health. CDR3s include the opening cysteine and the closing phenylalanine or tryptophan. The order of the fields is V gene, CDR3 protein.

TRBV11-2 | CASSLGSTPSYEQYF
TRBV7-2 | CASSLLHREKLFF
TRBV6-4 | CASSMTGGTEAFF
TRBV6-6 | CASSGQTYEQYF
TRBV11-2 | CASSFSRPENEQFF
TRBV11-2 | CASSLIHGDEKLFF
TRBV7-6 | CASSLGGPGEQYF
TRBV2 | CASNRERGGLNNEQFF
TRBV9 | CASSSGLYNEQFF
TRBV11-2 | CASSLVWDRKMNTEAFF
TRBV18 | CASSPTKAYEQYF
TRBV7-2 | CASSRGAGGDFRGYTF
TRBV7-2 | CASSLTWNTEAFF
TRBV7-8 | CASSLEMLGDTQYF
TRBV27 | CASSPGLGYEQYF
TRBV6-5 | CASSRDSFRYEQYF
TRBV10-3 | CAIRGQDGYEQYF
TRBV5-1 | CASSLDVDGQQYF
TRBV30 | CAWSSAAEKLFF
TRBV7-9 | CASSLFLTSGRALSEQFF
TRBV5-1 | CASSLELRGRNSPLHF
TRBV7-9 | CASRYTGVSGANVLTF
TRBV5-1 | CASSPWGGTGEKLFF
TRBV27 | CASSLGQAREFKAFF
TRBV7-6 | CASSSLGVSGQPQHF
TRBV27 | CASSGDWNEQFF
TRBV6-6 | CASSYGAGGETQYF
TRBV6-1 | CASSARYGTGNQPQHF
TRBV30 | CAWLDQSEGYTF
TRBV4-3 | CASSQDAYYGYTF
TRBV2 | CASSGDGAYGYTF
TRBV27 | CASSPLDIDYGYTF
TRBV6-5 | CASSISSGYGYTF
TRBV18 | CASSPPFGEQYF
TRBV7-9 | CASSKQGTGNTGELFF
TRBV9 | CASSVGGGGVGYTF
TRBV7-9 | CASSSLIGNYEQYF
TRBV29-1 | CSVEGSFTEAFF
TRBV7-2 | CASSLQGSNTGELFF
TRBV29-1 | CSVGGTGVVREKLFF
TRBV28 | CASSLSGRYTEAFF
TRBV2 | CASIAGGLSTDTQYF
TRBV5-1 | CASTPLGGGADTQYF
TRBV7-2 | CASSPYAGYNEQFF
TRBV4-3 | CASSLQGAAGNTIYF
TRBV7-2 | CASSFVDRSYGYTF
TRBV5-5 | CASSLALRGGQETQYF